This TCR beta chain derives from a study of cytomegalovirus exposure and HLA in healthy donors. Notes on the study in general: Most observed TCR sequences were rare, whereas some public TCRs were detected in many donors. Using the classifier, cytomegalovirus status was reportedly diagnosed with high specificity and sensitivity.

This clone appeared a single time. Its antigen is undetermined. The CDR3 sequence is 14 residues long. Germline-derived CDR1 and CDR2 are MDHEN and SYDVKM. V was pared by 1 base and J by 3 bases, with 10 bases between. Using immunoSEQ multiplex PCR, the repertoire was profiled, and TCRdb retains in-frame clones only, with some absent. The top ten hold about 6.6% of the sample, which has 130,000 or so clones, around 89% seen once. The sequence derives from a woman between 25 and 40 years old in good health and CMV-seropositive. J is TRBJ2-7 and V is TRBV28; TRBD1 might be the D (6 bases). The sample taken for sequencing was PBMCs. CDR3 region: CASSLFGQSYEQYF. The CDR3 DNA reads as TGTGCCAGCAGTTTATTTGGACAGAGCTACGAGCAGTACTTC.